This TCR beta chain comes out of a study of shared clonotypes between healthy human individuals. Regarding the study as a whole: Clonotypes which were not shared had lower generation probabilities than clonotypes that all four donors shared.

In the CD4+ fraction, cells were divided into CD45RA+ naive and CD45RA-negative memory subsets. How the authors handled the data: ImmunoSEQ output held junction-only sequences without quality scores, so filtering differed. The assay was immunoSEQ multiplex PCR, and TCRdb's table has in-frame clones only and misses some. D and trimming were read from the DNA, whereas the V and J calls and clone size are those reported in that table. Among 550,000 to 700,000 clones, about 80% were seen once, and the ten largest hold roughly 2%. CDR1 and CDR2 (germline): MNHEY, SMNVEV (reference sequence). V was clipped by 8 bases and J by 5 bases, with 18 bases between them. The CDR3 length is 14 residues. The sample holds one count of this clone. Its specificity is unknown.

Specimen: memory CD4+ T cells sorted from blood. Stated subset: CD45RA-negative fraction. This clonotype originated in a woman under 40 in good health. The chain employs TRBV27 and TRBJ1-1, with a weak D call TRBD1 (5 bases). The CDR3 reads CASLPSRVRTEAFF. Here the CDR3 DNA reads TGTGCCAGCTTACCTTCCAGGGTGAGGACTGAAGCTTTCTTT.